This T cell receptor beta chain was retrieved from a study of blood T cells in healthy people across ages. The study's findings and limits: Naive T cell percentage showed a strong correlation with the diversity of TCR beta. Donor CMV status was unknown, possibly confounding expanded clonotype changes. Higher diversity, along with more naive CD4+ cells, distinguished long-lived donors from aged donors.

Combining a sample-barcoded 5' primer with a J-beta primer mix, a second PCR ran for roughly 7 to 12 cycles. TCRdb re-derived calls from the 5' RACE reads in MiXCR, one entry per CDR3 protein. The sample contains some 750,000 distinct CDR3 sequences, 22% of which appear only once. In its sample, this clonotype was seen a few times. The antigen is unknown. J gave up 3 bases and V 3 bases, and 10 bases lay outside the gene matches. This CDR3 is built from 17 residues. Germline CDR1 KGHDR, CDR2 SFDVKD. A minimum of 6 micrograms of total RNA was extracted per sample. The J gene is TRBJ2-1, the V gene TRBV24-1; 7 positions match TRBD2. Sequencing was done on a sample of blood. This TCR derives from a man between 65 and 85 years old in good health. The CDR3: CATSDPVRVAGYNEQFF. Written as DNA, the CDR3 is TGTGCCACCAGTGATCCAGTCCGGGTAGCGGGCTACAATGAGCAGTTCTTC.